This T cell receptor beta chain appears in the sequencing data of a study of shared clonotypes between healthy human individuals. Study-level results: Represented genetic and exposure-history diversity was restricted by having few donors.

Germline assignment: CDR1 MGHRA and CDR2 YSYEKL. V gave up 3 bases and J gave up 0 bases; unmatched junction bases: 13. This CDR3 has 20 amino acids. Worth noting for this clone: The antigen remains undetermined.

Each cell subset's genomic DNA was divided evenly among several immunoSEQ plates. Assay: immunoSEQ multiplex PCR; the TCRdb copy retains only in-frame clones and omits some. In the table there are 2.5 million or so clones, roughly nine tenths of which are singletons. This TCR derives from a man aged 18 to 35 in good health. Sequenced input: naive CD4+ T cells sorted from blood. Subset defined: CD45RA+ positively selected. The rearrangement joins TRBV4-1 to TRBJ2-6; 8 nucleotides match TRBD2. DNA for the CDR3: TGCGCCAGCAGCCAGACGGCTCGGGGGGGAATTTACTCTGGGGCCAACGTCCTGACTTTC. Translating gives CASSQTARGGIYSGANVLTF.